This entry lists 20 T cell receptor beta chains sequenced from one sample in a study of blood T cell repertoires in COVID-19. Repertoires were generated with immunoSEQ multiplex PCR, while TCRdb's copy carries only in-frame clones and drops some. Altogether over 45,000 clones are present, roughly 89% being singletons, with the ten largest covering around 45%. The sequenced sample consisted of peripheral blood. Receptors originate from an older woman with COVID-19, enrolled during active disease.

V usage is TRBV7-9 and J usage is TRBJ2-7, with a tentative D call TRBD1 (5 bases). The CDR3 runs 15 residues. The V and J ends lost 1 base and 4 bases respectively, with 14 bases between them. The germline V gene encodes CDR1 SEHNR and CDR2 FQNEAQ (reference sequence). The chain's CDR3 is CASSLEGVGQYEQYF. The CDR3 nucleotides read TGTGCCAGCAGCTTAGAAGGGGTAGGACAATACGAGCAGTACTTC.

J is TRBJ1-4 and V is TRBV6-5; 10 bases match TRBD1. The CDR3 has 14 residues. Germline CDR1 and CDR2: MNHEY and SVGAGI. V was clipped by 4 bases and J by 8 bases; unmatched bases: 4. CDR3: CASSSGTGVEKLFF. In DNA form, the CDR3 reads TGTGCCAGCAGTTCCGGGACAGGGGTCGAAAAACTGTTTTTT.

This chain connects TRBV10-1 to TRBJ2-7; 10 bases match TRBD2. This CDR3 comprises 18 residues. CDR1 is WNHNN, CDR2 SYGVQD, per germline (reference sequence). J was trimmed by 3 bases and V by 3 bases; bases with no gene match: 14. DNA of the CDR3: TGCGCCAGCAGTGAAGTTCTAGCGGGAGCGGGAGTGGGCTACGAGCAGTACTTC. It codes for CASSEVLAGAGVGYEQYF.

CDR3 loop: CAISPGQNQPQHF. In DNA form, the CDR3 reads TGTGCCATCAGCCCGGGACAGAATCAGCCCCAGCATTTT. J is TRBJ1-5 and V is TRBV10-3, with TRBD1 matching over 7 bases. Trimming at V came to 6 bases and at J to 4 bases, leaving 3 bases not matched to a gene. Germline V gives CDR1 ENHRY, CDR2 SYGVKD. The CDR3 covers 13 residues.

In its sample, this clone was seen once. This rearrangement joins TRBV30 to TRBJ1-4; perhaps TRBD1 as D (6 bases). Trimming cost V 1 base and J 9 bases, with 24 bases left between them. The CDR3 has 17 residues. Germline CDR1 and CDR2: GTSNPN and SVGIG (reference sequence). The CDR3 DNA is TGTGCCTGGAGTGGCCCCCCCTACGGGACAATAATGAAAAAACTGTTTTTT. Amino acids: CAWSGPPYGTIMKKLFF.

CDR3 loop: CASRKESSYNEQFF. CDR3 bases: TGCGCCAGCAGAAAGGAGAGCTCCTACAATGAGCAGTTCTTC. The chain recombines TRBV5-1 with TRBJ2-1; the D is unclear. Trimming left V 5 bases short and J 0 bases short, with 9 bases between. CDR3 length equals 14 residues. Germline V gives CDR1 SGHRS, CDR2 YFSETQ.

The chain employs TRBV7-2 and TRBJ2-7, with D perhaps matching TRBD2 (6 bases). The germline V and J ends were trimmed by 3 bases and 5 bases, with 14 bases remaining between them. The V gene's germline CDR1 is SGHTA and CDR2 FQGNSA. The CDR3 consists of 14 residues. CDR3 DNA: TGTGCCAGCAGCTTTCGACTAGGTACCGACGAGCAGTACTTC. Its protein is CASSFRLGTDEQYF. Full variable domain (remainder filled in from reference TRBV7-2 and TRBJ2-7): GAGVSQSPSNKVTEKGKDVELRCDPISGHTALYWYRQSLGQGLEFLIYFQGNSAPDKSGLPSDRFSAERTGGSVSTLTIQRTQQEDSAVYLCASSFRLGTDEQYFGPGTRLTVT.

The V gene is TRBV10-3, the J gene TRBJ2-1; 8 nucleotides line up with TRBD1. The junction had 16 bases not matched to a gene; V was cut back by 3 bases and J by 0 bases. Germline-derived CDR1 and CDR2 are ENHRY and SYGVKD. CDR3 size: 20 residues. DNA for the CDR3: TGTGCCATCAGTGACCCCCAGGGGGCATCGTCGGTTAGCTCCTACAATGAGCAGTTCTTC. It translates to CAISDPQGASSVSSYNEQFF.

This clone came up once. The chain combines TRBV9 with TRBJ2-1; possible D gene TRBD1, 6 bases. Per the germline V gene, CDR1 is SGDLS and CDR2 is YYNGEE. V was shortened by 0 bases and J by 4 bases, with 20 bases between the two germline ends. This CDR3 comprises 18 residues. The CDR3 DNA reads as TGTGCCAGCAGCGTAGGTATTGAGGGGGAAGGTCGGTACAATGAGCAGTTCTTC. Protein product: CASSVGIEGEGRYNEQFF.

CDR3 sequence reads: CASRTGPAGYGYTF. The CDR3, as DNA: TGTGCCAGCAGGACAGGGCCCGCGGGGTATGGCTACACCTTC. The rearrangement uses TRBV7-2 and TRBJ1-2, with 7 bases that match TRBD1. The CDR3 contains 14 residues. Germline CDR1 SGHTA, CDR2 FQGNSA. Germline trimming cut 6 bases from V and 5 bases from J; bases unmatched to any gene: 9. Full variable domain (outside the CDR3, taken from reference TRBV7-2 and TRBJ1-2): GAGVSQSPSNKVTEKGKDVELRCDPISGHTALYWYRQSLGQGLEFLIYFQGNSAPDKSGLPSDRFSAERTGGSVSTLTIQRTQQEDSAVYLCASRTGPAGYGYTFGSGTRLTVV.

CDR3 loop: CATDAGTGYNEQFF. The DNA of the CDR3 is TGTGCCACGGACGCCGGGACAGGGTACAATGAGCAGTTCTTC. The gene calls are TRBV24-1 and TRBJ2-1, with TRBD1 matching 9 bases. V lost 10 bases to trimming and J lost 4 bases; unmatched junction nucleotides: 7. The CDR3 sequence is 14 residues long. The germline CDR1 and CDR2 sequences are KGHDR and SFDVKD.

This chain connects TRBV7-9 to TRBJ2-7; 7 nucleotides match TRBD2. The CDR3 has 14 residues. V was pared by 0 bases and J by 5 bases, with 4 bases of the junction left unmatched. Looked up from germline, CDR1 is SEHNR and CDR2 is FQNEAQ (reference sequence). The CDR3: CASSLAMGGNEQYF. CDR3 DNA sequence: TGTGCCAGCAGCTTAGCGATGGGGGGGAACGAGCAGTACTTC.

This clone turned up a few times. The chain has TRBV15 and TRBJ1-2; D is unclear. The germline V and J ends were trimmed by 5 bases and 0 bases, with 7 bases remaining between them. CDR3 length: 13 residues. Germline V CDR1 and CDR2: LNHNV, YYDKDF (reference sequence). DNA for the CDR3: TGTGCCACCAGCCCAGGAACTAACTATGGCTACACCTTC. Residues: CATSPGTNYGYTF.

The V and J genes are TRBV27 and TRBJ1-1; D perhaps matches TRBD1 (5 bases). Trimming took 0 bases from V and 4 from J, leaving 9 bases between them. This CDR3 has 14 residues. Germline CDR1 MNHEY, CDR2 SMNVEV (reference sequence). In DNA, the CDR3 is TGTGCCAGCAGTTTATCCAGGGTGGGCACTGAAGCTTTCTTT. This translates into CASSLSRVGTEAFF.

The gene calls are TRBV4-3 and TRBJ2-3; 13 bases fit TRBD2. This CDR3 region has 16 residues. The germline CDR1 and CDR2 sequences are LGHNA and YSLEER. J lost 2 bases, V lost 2 bases, and 1 base had no gene match. The CDR3 nucleotides read TGCGCCAGCAGCCAAACTAGCGGGGGGGCCACAGATACGCAGTATTTT. Amino acid sequence: CASSQTSGGATDTQYF.

Written as DNA, the CDR3 is TGTGCCAGTAGTTCACCCGGGACATCTAATGAAAAACTGTTTTTT. Translating gives CASSSPGTSNEKLFF. The chain has TRBV19 and TRBJ1-4, with D perhaps TRBD1 (6 bases). Germline V gives CDR1 LNHDA, CDR2 SQIVND (reference sequence). The CDR3 length is 15 residues. Deletions cut 5 bases from V and 3 bases from J, with 13 bases between. The entire variable domain, with the rest obtained from reference TRBV19 and TRBJ1-4, is as follows: DGGITQSPKYLFRKEGQNVTLSCEQNLNHDAMYWYRQDPGQGLRLIYYSQIVNDFQKGDIAEGYSVSREKKESFPLTVTSAQKNPTAFYLCASSSPGTSNEKLFFGSGTQLSVL.

CDR3 nucleotide sequence: TGCGCCAGCAGCTTGTGGACAGGGCCCCTGCCCCCGAAAGCTAACTATGGCTACACCTTC. Translating gives CASSLWTGPLPPKANYGYTF. This chain connects TRBV5-1 to TRBJ1-2, with 8 bases lining up with TRBD1. Germline CDR1 reads SGHRS; CDR2 reads YFSETQ. CDR3 length equals 20 residues. With 1 base clipped from V and 0 bases from J, the junction kept 17 bases outside the gene matches. The whole variable domain, filled in from reference TRBV5-1 and TRBJ1-2, reads KAGVTQTPRYLIKTRGQQVTLSCSPISGHRSVSWYQQTPGQGLQFLFEYFSETQRNKGNFPGRFSGRQFSNSRSEMNVSTLELGDSALYLCASSLWTGPLPPKANYGYTFGSGTRLTVV.

CDR3 coding DNA: TGTGCCAGCAGCCGCGGGGTTAGCACAGATACGCAGTATTTT. It yields the protein CASSRGVSTDTQYF. The gene calls are TRBV11-3 and TRBJ2-3; D is possibly TRBD2 (6 bases). The V end was cut by 5 bases, the J end by 0 bases, with 9 bases between. Germline values: CDR1 SGHNT, CDR2 YENEEA. The CDR3 has 14 residues. Together with reference TRBV11-3 and TRBJ2-3, the CDR3 gives the full variable domain: EAGVVQSPRYKIIEKKQPVAFWCNPISGHNTLYWYLQNLGQGPELLIRYENEEAVDDSQLPKDRFSAERLKGVDSTLKIQPAELGDSAVYLCASSRGVSTDTQYFGPGTRLTVL.

This clone was recorded once. This rearrangement joins TRBV7-2 to TRBJ2-2, with D hard to call. The germline CDR1 and CDR2 sequences are SGHTA and FQGNSA. The CDR3 loop spans 15 amino acids. Deletions cut 2 bases from V and 1 base from J, with 8 bases between. CDR3 protein: CASSLSLGNTGELFF. CDR3 DNA: TGTGCCAGCAGCTTAAGTCTAGGGAACACCGGGGAGCTGTTTTTT.

The gene calls are TRBV6-5 and TRBJ1-5; a possible D gene is TRBD1 (6 bases). The CDR3 covers 14 residues. Germline lookup yields CDR1 MNHEY and CDR2 SVGAGI. V was trimmed by 6 bases and J by 5 bases, leaving 14 bases between them. CDR3 in amino acids: CASRRADSYQPQHF. CDR3 coding DNA: TGTGCCAGCAGAAGAGCGGACAGCTATCAGCCCCAGCATTTT.